Listed below are T cell receptor beta chains from one sample, sequenced in a study of T cell responses to AZD1222 COVID-19 vaccine. Measured with immunoSEQ multiplex PCR; TCRdb has only the in-frame clones, and not every one. The repertoire holds about 110,000 clones, 80% to 90% seen once, with around 4.4% in the top ten. Sequencing used peripheral blood, obtained 28 days after the second AZD1222 dose. Receptor source: an adult who received the AZD1222 COVID-19 vaccine. Each CDR3 is given with its conserved first and last residue. Each record gives: CDR3 length, V gene, J gene, CDR3 protein.

len: 16; v_gene: TRBV27; j_gene: TRBJ2-3; CDR3aa: CASSLSLGISTDTQYF
len: 15; v_gene: TRBV2; j_gene: TRBJ2-5; CDR3aa: CASSDEAGGRETQYF
len: 15; v_gene: TRBV7-2; j_gene: TRBJ2-1; CDR3aa: CASSLAFRGGDEQFF
len: 15; v_gene: TRBV6-2/TRBV6-3; j_gene: TRBJ1-5; CDR3aa: CASSYSMWGRQPQHF
len: 14; v_gene: TRBV5-1; j_gene: TRBJ1-2; CDR3aa: CASSLGGQTYGYTF
len: 17; v_gene: TRBV6-2/TRBV6-3; j_gene: TRBJ2-5; CDR3aa: CASSQRTLRGAQETQYF
len: 15; v_gene: TRBV19; j_gene: TRBJ1-5; CDR3aa: CASTPLGISNQPQHF
len: 17; v_gene: TRBV4-3; j_gene: TRBJ2-3; CDR3aa: CASSQDHGGDPTDTQYF
len: 13; v_gene: TRBV12-3/TRBV12-4; j_gene: TRBJ1-2; CDR3aa: CASSTWGGDGYTF
len: 17; v_gene: TRBV7-2; j_gene: TRBJ2-3; CDR3aa: CASSYRLAGGLSDTQYF